This TCR beta chain was identified during a study of Graves' ophthalmopathy and Graves' hyperthyroidism. General study points: Most thyroid clonotypes expanded beyond 0.001 frequency were also found in blood.

RNA transcripts served as template for amplifying TCR beta CDR3 sequences. Amplification began with first-round RT-PCR using HTBI primers, then second-round multiplex PCR was performed. A single record per CDR3 protein comes from TCRdb applying MiXCR to the multiplex PCR reads. Of a few hundred thousand distinct CDR3 sequences in the sample, approximately 15% were seen once. Trimming took off 3 bases at V and 0 bases at J, with 9 bases between the two ends. In germline, CDR1 is LNHDA, CDR2 SQIVND (reference sequence). There are 14 residues in the CDR3. Hyperthyroidism was new, under 2 months, in patients aged 18 to 65. The diagnosis combined clinical symptoms, thyroxine, TRAb, thyroid ultrasound and orbital computed tomography scans. Sampling less than 13 ml of fresh peripheral blood provided the PBMCs. As concerns this clonotype: What it recognizes is unknown.

This receptor was obtained from a woman in her late teens or twenties with stable Graves' hyperthyroidism. What was sequenced was peripheral blood. The chain carries TRBV19 and TRBJ2-7, with TRBD2 as a possible D gene (6 bases). The CDR3 DNA follows: TGTGCCAGTAGTATCGGGCGGGGCTCCTACGAGCAGTACTTC. Amino acids: CASSIGRGSYEQYF.